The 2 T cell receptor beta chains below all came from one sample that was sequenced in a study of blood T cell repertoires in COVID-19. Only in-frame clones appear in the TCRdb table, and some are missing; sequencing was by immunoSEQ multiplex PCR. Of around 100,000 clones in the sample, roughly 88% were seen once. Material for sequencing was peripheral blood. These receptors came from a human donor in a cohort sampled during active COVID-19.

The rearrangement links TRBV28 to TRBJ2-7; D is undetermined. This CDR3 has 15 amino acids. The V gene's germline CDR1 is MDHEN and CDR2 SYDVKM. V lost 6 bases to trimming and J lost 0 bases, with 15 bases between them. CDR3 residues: CASRSQQVHSYEQYF. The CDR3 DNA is TGTGCCAGCAGGTCCCAGCAGGTTCACTCCTACGAGCAGTACTTC.

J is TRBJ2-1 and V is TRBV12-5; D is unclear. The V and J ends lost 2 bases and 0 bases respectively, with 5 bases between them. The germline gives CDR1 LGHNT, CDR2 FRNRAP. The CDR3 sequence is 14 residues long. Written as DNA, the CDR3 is TGTGCTAGTGGTTTGTCCCTCTCCTACAATGAGCAGTTCTTC. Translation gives CASGLSLSYNEQFF.